This T cell receptor beta chain was obtained from a study of T cell responses to AZD1222 COVID-19 vaccine listed by TCRdb under 2021. Describing the broader study: Because spike-specific TCR depth and breadth did not differ between the two schedules, AZD1222 recipients who got a second dose at roughly 4 weeks were pooled with those who got a second dose at roughly 12 weeks. A total of just over 230 trial participants underwent TCR sequencing, of whom around 200 received two doses of AZD1222 and 26 received two doses of the MenACWY control vaccine. Trial participants were enrolled by age into subgroups of 18-55, 56-69 and 70-plus years, and around 150, 28 and 57 TCR-sequenced participants, respectively, were included in these subgroups. What the authors observed across the whole study: CD4 TCRs associated with the vaccine covered the entire spike protein, and the dominant responses were in regions 160-218 and 743-854. In the small 56-69-year group, the increase in depth fell short of significance, most likely because of low power. After two AZD1222 doses, both the breadth and the depth of spike-specific TCRs were significantly higher than at day 0 and than in MenACWY recipients. Conclusions about previously exposed vaccinees are limited because only five to seven AZD1222 recipients were SARS-CoV-2 seropositive at baseline. Because no samples from the day 14 peak response were available, repertoires could be characterized only after the peak T cell response. Reportedly, almost half of the unique spike-specific TCRs recognized epitopes lying outside the regions that are mutated in the B.1.351 and B.1.1.7 variants. Participants were mostly white British and included more females than males, and it was suggested by the authors that clonal diversity may have been underestimated.

V lost 5 bases and J lost 1 base, and the count of bases not matched to a germline gene is 0. In the germline V gene (reference sequence), CDR1 corresponds to LNHDA and CDR2 to SQIVND. From its cysteine to its phenylalanine, the CDR3 spans 14 amino acids. Only the CDR3 DNA is retained, 42 bases long and in frame from the first base. This specimen's time point label, interpreted: baseline before first vaccination. Vaccinee samples came from UK trials COV001 and COV002, including a single-blind randomized controlled phase 2/3 trial of AZD1222 (ChAdOx1 nCoV-19) in healthy adults. For TCRbeta chain sequencing, PBMC samples from trial participants were taken at day 0 and at day 28 after the second dose. About this clone itself: What this receptor recognizes is not known. Base qualities are not recorded, but no much larger clone differs from it by a single base.

The CDR3 regions of human TCRbeta chains were subjected to immunosequencing. In the source study's methods: TCRs in the repertoires were compared against a reference library of SARS-CoV-2-specific TCRs that had been generated with the MIRA antigen-specificity platform. Breadth was defined as the fraction of unique TCRs that were SARS-CoV-2-associated. Depth was defined as the fraction of total T cells that were SARS-CoV-2-associated. Using the MIRA data, each spike-specific TCR was mapped to the spike region that the TCR reacts to and placed in a CD4 or CD8 class. Log10-transformed breadth and depth values were compared by one-way ANOVA with Sidak's multiple comparisons tests. The table was pulled from immuneACCESS by TCRdb, which kept in-frame rearrangements only. Such tables lose some clones; where checked, under half of the loss comes from unresolved V genes, and the rest has no known cause. That table is the source of V, J and clone size, and D and trimming were worked out from the DNA. In this sample the table shows 100,000 to 150,000 clones, approximately 88% of which occur a single time. The ten most abundant clones make up about 5% of the sample.

The receptor's source is an adult in good health. This material consisted of peripheral blood, taken on day 0 of AZD1222 vaccination. This chain is built from TRBV19 and TRBJ1-5; 9 of the junction bases match TRBD1. Read as DNA, the sequence is TGTGCCAGTAGTGGACAGGGGAGCAATCAGCCCCAGCATTTT. This is translated as CASSGQGSNQPQHF.